The next 23 T cell receptor beta chains were all read from a single sample in a study of somatic mutations in cytotoxic T cells in rheumatoid arthritis. Repertoires were generated with immunoSEQ multiplex PCR, while TCRdb's copy carries only in-frame clones and drops some. The data show about 11,000 clones, approximately 84% seen once. Input material: CD8+ T cells sorted from blood. The receptors were sampled from a woman aged 60-70 years with rheumatoid arthritis.

This clone has a single count. The chain couples TRBV28 to TRBJ1-2, with D possibly being TRBD1 (6 bases). The CDR3 extends over 12 amino acids. Germline-derived CDR1 and CDR2 are MDHEN and SYDVKM. The V end lost 5 bases, the J end lost 8 bases, and 12 bases lay between the germline ends. The chain's CDR3 is CASSLQGLGYTF. In DNA form, the CDR3 reads TGTGCCAGCAGTCTACAGGGTTTGGGCTACACCTTC.

This clone has a single count. V usage is TRBV4-3 and J usage is TRBJ2-3, with TRBD2 identical over 10 bases. With 1 base clipped from V and 3 bases from J, the junction kept 4 bases outside the gene matches. This CDR3 comprises 16 residues. Germline CDR1 reads LGHNA; CDR2 reads YSLEER. This CDR3 reads CASSQALAGETDTQYF. The CDR3 coding sequence is TGCGCCAGCAGCCAAGCCCTAGCGGGAGAAACAGATACGCAGTATTTT.

The gene calls are TRBV29-1 and TRBJ1-4, with D possibly being TRBD1 (6 bases). The germline V and J ends were trimmed by 7 bases and 0 bases, with 18 bases remaining between them. This CDR3 region has 16 residues. Germline-derived CDR1 and CDR2 are SQVTM and ANQGSEA. CDR3 sequence (DNA): TGCAGCGCGGCAGGGGCAGTGACCACAACTAATGAAAAACTGTTTTTT. Amino acid sequence: CSAAGAVTTTNEKLFF.

This chain joins TRBV6-5 and TRBJ2-7, with 8 bases identical to TRBD2. This CDR3 region has 14 residues. Per germline, CDR1 MNHEY and CDR2 SVGAGI. V lost 7 bases to trimming and J lost 7 bases; unmatched junction nucleotides: 12. CDR3 nucleotides: TGTGCCAGCACCTTACTAGCGGAGTCGGGAGAGCAGTACTTC. It is translated as CASTLLAESGEQYF.

This clone turned up a few times. The chain carries TRBV6-5 and TRBJ2-1; D perhaps matches TRBD2 (7 bases). This CDR3 region has 14 residues. CDR1 and CDR2 from the germline V gene are MNHEY and SVGAGI. Deletions cut 6 bases from V and 9 bases from J, with 18 bases between. Written as DNA, the CDR3 is TGTGCCAGCAGCCCAAAGGGGGGGGCGGGTGAGCAGTTCTTC. Protein sequence: CASSPKGGAGEQFF.

The V and J genes are TRBV18 and TRBJ2-1, with D unclear. Germline loops: CDR1 KGHSH, CDR2 LQKENI. The CDR3 contains 16 residues. V was clipped by 4 bases and J by 0 bases, with 13 bases between them. The chain's CDR3 is CASSLETRSSYNEQFF. The CDR3 DNA reads as TGTGCCAGCTCACTCGAAACAAGGAGCTCCTACAATGAGCAGTTCTTC. Full variable domain (outside the CDR3, taken from reference TRBV18 and TRBJ2-1): NAGVMQNPRHLVRRRGQEARLRCSPMKGHSHVYWYRQLPEEGLKFMVYLQKENIIDESGMPKERFSAEFPKEGPSILRIQQVVRGDSAAYFCASSLETRSSYNEQFFGPGTRLTVL.

This clone was counted a few times. V gene TRBV4-1 combines with J gene TRBJ2-5; TRBD1 might be the D (5 bases). The CDR3 runs to 14 residues. The germline CDR1 and CDR2 sequences are MGHRA and YSYEKL. The ends were cut back, 1 base at V and 5 bases at J, with 11 bases in the middle. CDR3 nucleotides: TGCGCCAGCAGCCAAGTTTCAGGGAAGGAGACCCAGTACTTC. This gives the protein CASSQVSGKETQYF.

This clone is a singleton in its sample. V gene TRBV28 combines with J gene TRBJ1-2; 7 bases fit TRBD1. CDR1 and CDR2 from the germline V gene are MDHEN and SYDVKM. The junction had 2 bases not matched to a gene; V was cut back by 4 bases and J by 0 bases. The CDR3 length is 14 residues. The CDR3 coding sequence is TGTGCCAGCAGTTCTGACAGGGCTAACTATGGCTACACCTTC. Protein: CASSSDRANYGYTF.

This clone is a singleton in its sample. The chain has TRBV5-4 and TRBJ2-7, with D possibly TRBD2 on 6 matching bases. Germline V gene data show CDR1 as SGHNT and CDR2 as YYREEE (reference sequence). V was shortened by 4 bases and J by 3 bases, with 20 bases between the two germline ends. CDR3 length equals 16 residues. The CDR3 nucleotides read TGTGCCAGCAGCCCGGGGGAGTTAGCGGCTTTCTACGAGCAGTACTTC. Its translation: CASSPGELAAFYEQYF.

This sequence joins TRBV7-2 and TRBJ2-6, with a tentative D call TRBD1 (5 bases). The CDR3 contains 15 residues. Trimming cost V 4 bases and J 2 bases, with 9 bases left between them. Per germline, CDR1 SGHTA and CDR2 FQGNSA. CDR3 residues: CASSSWGPGANVLTF. In DNA form, the CDR3 reads TGTGCCAGCAGCTCCTGGGGCCCTGGGGCCAACGTCCTGACTTTC.

The CDR3 sequence: CASSDTRTRTNEKLFF. As DNA, the CDR3 is TGTGCCAGCAGTGACACCCGAACACGGACTAATGAAAAACTGTTTTTT. The chain couples TRBV28 to TRBJ1-4; D gene uncertain. V was trimmed by 5 bases and J by 2 bases, leaving 15 bases between them. The CDR3 length is 16 residues. Germline CDR1 reads MDHEN; CDR2 reads SYDVKM.

This rearrangement joins TRBV6-1 to TRBJ1-1, with D possibly matching TRBD1 (5 bases). The CDR3 sequence is 13 residues long. Per the germline V gene, CDR1 is MNHNS and CDR2 is SASEGT. Trimming left V 3 bases short and J 3 bases short, with 8 bases between. CDR3 in amino acids: CASSDGGYTEAFF. Written as DNA, the CDR3 is TGTGCCAGCAGTGATGGGGGGTACACTGAAGCTTTCTTT.

The V call is TRBV4-1, the J call TRBJ2-7, with unresolved D. The CDR3 has 14 amino acids. Germline V gene sequence: CDR1 MGHRA, CDR2 YSYEKL. Trimming cost V 4 bases and J 4 bases, with 14 bases left between them. The CDR3 reads CASSPSQQKYEQYF. CDR3 in DNA: TGCGCCAGCAGCCCGAGCCAACAGAAATACGAGCAGTACTTC.

The rearrangement links TRBV15 to TRBJ2-7; D is possibly TRBD2 (6 bases). CDR3 length equals 13 residues. Germline lookup yields CDR1 LNHNV and CDR2 YYDKDF (reference sequence). V dropped 0 bases and J dropped 5 bases, with 8 bases sitting between them. CDR3 sequence reads: CATSRELADEQYF. Written as DNA, the CDR3 is TGTGCCACCAGCAGAGAACTAGCCGACGAGCAGTACTTC.

The chain has TRBV28 and TRBJ1-5, with 9 nucleotides matching TRBD1. CDR3 length: 14 amino acids. The V gene's germline CDR1 is MDHEN and CDR2 SYDVKM. Germline trimming cut 6 bases from V and 6 bases from J; bases unmatched to any gene: 6. DNA of the CDR3: TGTGCCAGCAGCCCGGACAGGGGCGGTCAGCCCCAGCATTTT. Amino acids: CASSPDRGGQPQHF.

This chain uses TRBV28 with TRBJ2-1; 13 bases are a match to TRBD2. The CDR3 consists of 21 residues. The junction had 12 bases not matched to a gene; V was cut back by 1 base and J by 0 bases. Germline V gives CDR1 MDHEN, CDR2 SYDVKM. CDR3: CASSLLEAGLAGYFSYNEQFF. The CDR3 DNA sequence: TGTGCCAGCAGTTTATTGGAGGCGGGACTAGCGGGGTATTTCTCCTACAATGAGCAGTTCTTC.

The V and J genes are TRBV7-9 and TRBJ2-4; weak D call: TRBD2 (6 bases). The germline V gene has CDR1 SEHNR and CDR2 FQNEAQ (reference sequence). This CDR3 contains 16 residues. Deletions cut 5 bases from V and 5 bases from J, with 19 bases between. The chain's CDR3 is CASSLGRGSHENIQYF. The CDR3 DNA is TGTGCCAGCAGCCTGGGGCGGGGTAGTCACGAAAACATTCAGTACTTC.

The chain recombines TRBV27 with TRBJ2-1; 7 positions agree with TRBD2. CDR1 MNHEY and CDR2 SMNVEV come from the germline V gene (reference sequence). V lost 4 bases to trimming and J lost 5 bases; unmatched junction nucleotides: 5. The CDR3 is 14 residues long. CDR3 protein: CASSYRDYDNEQFF. The CDR3, as DNA: TGTGCCAGCAGTTATCGGGACTACGACAATGAGCAGTTCTTC.

This chain uses TRBV2 with TRBJ1-3; D ambiguous. V dropped 1 base and J dropped 4 bases, with 11 bases sitting between them. Germline V gene sequence: CDR1 SNHLY, CDR2 FYNNEI. The CDR3 is 15 amino acids. The DNA of the CDR3 is TGTGCCAGCAGTGAAGGATGGCAGTTAGGAAACACCATATATTTT. Amino acid sequence: CASSEGWQLGNTIYF.

The J gene is TRBJ2-1, the V gene TRBV6-5; 8 bases line up with TRBD2. From germline, CDR1 is MNHEY and CDR2 SVGAGI. CDR3 length: 16 residues. The junction had 7 bases not matched to a gene; V was cut back by 3 bases and J by 3 bases. As DNA, the CDR3 is TGTGCCAGCAGTTATGGGGCGGGAGGCCTCTACAATGAGCAGTTCTTC. Its protein product is CASSYGAGGLYNEQFF.

The rearrangement uses TRBV10-3 and TRBJ2-3; 14 bases match TRBD2. This CDR3 is 14 amino acids long. The junction had 6 bases not matched to a gene; V was cut back by 10 bases and J by 6 bases. Looked up from germline, CDR1 is ENHRY and CDR2 is SYGVKD. CDR3 nucleotides: TGTGCCACTGGACTAGCGGGAGGCGAGGATACGCAGTATTTT. Translated, it gives CATGLAGGEDTQYF.

Here the CDR3 DNA reads TGTGCCAGCAGCGACGACAGGGACAATCAGCCCCAGCATTTT. This translates into CASSDDRDNQPQHF. V usage is TRBV28 and J usage is TRBJ1-5; 7 bases match TRBD1. J was trimmed by 3 bases and V by 6 bases; bases with no gene match: 5. Per germline, CDR1 MDHEN and CDR2 SYDVKM. The CDR3 runs to 14 residues. Combining the CDR3 with reference TRBV28 and TRBJ1-5 gives the whole variable domain DVKVTQSSRYLVKRTGEKVFLECVQDMDHENMFWYRQDPGLGLRLIYFSYDVKMKEKGDIPEGYSVSREKKERFSLILESASTNQTSMYLCASSDDRDNQPQHFGDGTRLSIL.

In nucleotides, the CDR3 is TGTGCCAGCAGCTGGGAGGAGGGGCTGGGAGCAGATACGCAGTATTTT. This encodes CASSWEEGLGADTQYF. This chain links TRBV5-5 with TRBJ2-3; a possible D gene is TRBD2 (6 bases). The V end was cut by 3 bases, the J end by 4 bases, with 18 bases between. The CDR3 extends over 16 amino acids. Germline values: CDR1 SGHKS, CDR2 YYEKEE (reference sequence).